The T cell receptor (beta chain) under discussion was sequenced for a study of T cells in localized non-small cell lung cancer. Study findings and constraints: Researchers found a median roughly 50 of the top 100 tumor clones in adjacent lung. A denser population of T cells in blood accompanied longer overall survival. The tumor had only one region sequenced, so heterogeneity remains possible.

As for this clone: Its antigen is undetermined.

Profiling relied on immunoSEQ multiplex PCR, and the TCRdb table lists in-frame clones only, not all of them. The repertoire holds 25,000 to 30,000 clones, with about 90% as singletons. Sequenced here: peripheral blood, sampled before any cancer treatment. The clonotype originates from a woman aged 18-50 years with stage I lung adenocarcinoma.

CDR3 region: CASSSHTLTGVNEQFF. The DNA of the CDR3 is TGTGCCAGTAGTTCGCACACTCTCACAGGGGTCAATGAGCAGTTCTTC. This chain connects TRBV19 to TRBJ2-1; 7 bases map to TRBD1. With 5 bases clipped from V and 6 bases from J, the junction kept 13 bases outside the gene matches. Germline CDR1 and CDR2: LNHDA and SQIVND (reference sequence). The CDR3 has 16 amino acids.